What follows describes a single T cell receptor (beta chain). This clonotype came up a few times. The clone's antigen remains unknown. Base-call qualities are not available, and no considerably larger clone is one nucleotide away. The CDR3, cysteine through phenylalanine, is 14 amino acids long. The only DNA kept is the CDR3, 42 bases in frame from the first base. V gives up 11 bases and J gives up 1 base, and the segment between their germline ends measures 16 bases. TCRdb names Illumina HiSeq 1500 as the instrument used. Through fastp at Q25 and MiXCR, TCRdb rebuilt clones from the public reads, retaining in-frame beta chains. Each CDR3 protein gets just one entry, which takes the most common genes and DNA from the rows behind it. The sample table holds approximately 770,000 distinct CDR3 sequences, of which 25% to 35% were seen once. Clones ranked in the top ten supply about an eighth of the sample.

Per the publication, the treatment or condition label means: in vitro stimulation with specific CMV peptide epitopes to enrich CMV-specific T cells. These data belong to a study of T cell repertoires in cytomegalovirus infection (dated by TCRdb to between 2019 and 2020). For context, the study as a whole: Peptide stimulations targeted recently identified HLA-C-restricted CMV epitopes, whose presentation resists viral immunomodulation, together with well-studied HLA-B-restricted epitopes. Because public TCR beta signatures pointed to carriage of CMV infection together with the matching HLA type, the HLA type of each donor mattered for the analysis. On the study overall, not on this receptor specifically: The ex vivo response was dominated by HLA-C-restricted CMV-specific TCR beta clonotypes, which also provided the single most frequent clonotype in two of eight donors. In both this cohort and an independent cohort of some 380 donors, the cumulative frequency of public TCR beta family members distinguished carriers of CMV infection plus the relevant HLA type.

The clonotype originates from a human donor in good health (CMV status not recorded). Some clones in this sample may be carry-over from other donors' samples. This chain joins TRBV12-3 or TRBV12-4 to TRBJ2-3, with no confident D gene call. Here the sequenced sample was cultured CD8+ T cells from PBMCs, taken from culture after CMV antigen stimulation. The CDR3 loop reads CAVYYARGTDTQYF. The bases read TGTGCCGTTTACTACGCTCGAGGCACAGATACGCAGTATTTT.